This T cell receptor (beta chain) was profiled in a study of cytomegalovirus exposure and HLA in healthy donors. Findings and limits, study-wide: Most sequenced TCRs were rare (though some public TCRs occurred in many donors).

As regards this clone: Its antigen is not known.

The PCR had 60 Vbeta and 13 Jbeta primers. Profiling relied on immunoSEQ multiplex PCR, and the TCRdb table lists in-frame clones only, not all of them. The sample yields tens of thousands of clones, roughly four fifths seen once. Sequenced: PBMCs. The receptor was isolated from a man aged 45-65 years in good health and CMV-seronegative.

CDR3 amino acids: CASSPGTGVNTGELFF. The CDR3 DNA reads TGCGCCAGCAGCCCCGGGACAGGGGTCAACACCGGGGAGCTGTTTTTT. The J gene is TRBJ2-2, the V gene TRBV4-1; 10 bases match TRBD1. Germline assignment: CDR1 MGHRA and CDR2 YSYEKL. Trimming at V came to 4 bases and at J to 2 bases, leaving 4 bases not matched to a gene. The CDR3 runs 16 residues.